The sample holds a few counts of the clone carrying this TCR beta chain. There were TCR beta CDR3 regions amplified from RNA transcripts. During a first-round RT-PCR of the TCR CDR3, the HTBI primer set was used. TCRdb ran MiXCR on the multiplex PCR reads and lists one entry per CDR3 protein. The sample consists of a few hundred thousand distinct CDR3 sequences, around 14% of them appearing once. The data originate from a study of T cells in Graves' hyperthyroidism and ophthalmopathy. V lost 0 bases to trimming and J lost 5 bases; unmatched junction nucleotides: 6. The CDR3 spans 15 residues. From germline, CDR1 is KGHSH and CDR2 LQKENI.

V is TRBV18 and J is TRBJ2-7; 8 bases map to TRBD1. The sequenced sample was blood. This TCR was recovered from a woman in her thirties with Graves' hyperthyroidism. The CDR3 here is CASSPPWTGLHEQYF. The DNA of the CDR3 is TGTGCCAGCTCACCACCCTGGACAGGGTTGCACGAGCAGTACTTC.